These T cell receptor beta chains were read from a single sample in a study of blood T cell repertoires in COVID-19. Profiling relied on immunoSEQ multiplex PCR, and the TCRdb table lists in-frame clones only, not all of them. The table shows 110,000 or so clones, with roughly 87% occurring only once. Sample: peripheral blood. The receptors shown here come from a human donor in a cohort sampled during active COVID-19. Both conserved end residues are part of each CDR3. The order of the fields is D gene, J gene, clone size, V gene, CDR3 protein, CDR3 DNA. D genes are given only for firm matches. The listing skips clone size in some rows; elsewhere it reads once, few, many or a size class.

NA | TRBJ1-2 | NA | TRBV6-6 | CASTSPGANYGYTF | TGTGCCAGCACCTCACCGGGAGCTAACTATGGCTACACCTTC
NA | TRBJ1-1 | NA | TRBV25-1 | CASKMNTEAFF | TGTGCCAGTAAAATGAACACTGAAGCTTTCTTT
NA | TRBJ2-1 | NA | TRBV10-1 | CASSEPGYNEQFF | TGCGCCAGCAGTGAGCCAGGTTACAATGAGCAGTTCTTC
NA | TRBJ2-7 | NA | TRBV5-1 | CASSLVAGMYEQYF | TGCGCCAGCAGCTTGGTGGCGGGCATGTACGAGCAGTACTTC
NA | TRBJ2-3 | NA | TRBV5-4 | CASSLGGAGTDTQYF | TGTGCCAGCAGCTTAGGGGGGGCCGGCACAGATACGCAGTATTTT
TRBD1 | TRBJ2-7 | few | TRBV18 | CASSPPSGQGRGEQYF | TGTGCCAGCTCACCCCCCTCGGGACAGGGGAGAGGCGAGCAGTACTTC
TRBD1 | TRBJ2-3 | NA | TRBV5-4 | CASSFDRGNTQYF | TGTGCCAGCAGCTTTGACAGGGGAAATACGCAGTATTTT
TRBD2 | TRBJ2-7 | NA | TRBV3-1/TRBV3-2 | CASSHGTSGGLRTGQYF | TGTGCCAGCAGCCATGGGACTAGCGGGGGCCTCCGTACGGGGCAGTACTTC
NA | TRBJ2-2 | NA | TRBV7-3 | CASSSPGATGELFF | TGTGCCAGCAGCTCCCCAGGCGCGACGGGGGAGCTGTTTTTT
TRBD1 | TRBJ2-7 | NA | TRBV6-5 | CASSEDRRTYEQYF | TGTGCCAGCAGCGAGGACAGGAGGACATACGAGCAGTACTTC
TRBD1 | TRBJ1-1 | NA | TRBV7-9 | CASSLTGVNTEAFF | TGTGCCAGCAGCCTGACAGGGGTGAACACTGAAGCTTTCTTT
NA | TRBJ2-2 | NA | TRBV29-1 | CSVEDTNTGELFF | TGCAGCGTTGAAGACACTAACACCGGGGAGCTGTTTTTT
TRBD1 | TRBJ2-2 | NA | TRBV18 | CASSSTGSPGELFF | TGTGCCAGCTCATCGACAGGGAGTCCCGGGGAGCTGTTTTTT
NA | TRBJ1-2 | NA | TRBV18 | CASSPLTRGGGGNYGYTF | TGTGCCAGCTCACCACTTACTCGCGGGGGAGGTGGAAACTATGGCTACACCTTC
TRBD1 | TRBJ2-2 | NA | TRBV5-4 | CASSRQGTGELFF | TGTGCCAGCAGCCGACAGGGGACCGGGGAGCTGTTTTTT